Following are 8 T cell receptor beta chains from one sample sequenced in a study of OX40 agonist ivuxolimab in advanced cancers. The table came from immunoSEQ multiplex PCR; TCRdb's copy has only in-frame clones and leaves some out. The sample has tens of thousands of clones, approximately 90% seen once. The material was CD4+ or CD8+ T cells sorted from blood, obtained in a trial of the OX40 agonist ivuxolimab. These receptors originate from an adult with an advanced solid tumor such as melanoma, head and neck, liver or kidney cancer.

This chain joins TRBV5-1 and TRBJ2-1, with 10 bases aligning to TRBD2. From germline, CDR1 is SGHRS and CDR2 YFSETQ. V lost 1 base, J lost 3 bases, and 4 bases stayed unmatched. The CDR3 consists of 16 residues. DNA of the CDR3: TGCGCCAGCAGCTTGCCGGGGACTAGCGTCTACAATGAGCAGTTCTTC. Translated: CASSLPGTSVYNEQFF. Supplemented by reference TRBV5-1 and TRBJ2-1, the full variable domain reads KAGVTQTPRYLIKTRGQQVTLSCSPISGHRSVSWYQQTPGQGLQFLFEYFSETQRNKGNFPGRFSGRQFSNSRSEMNVSTLELGDSALYLCASSLPGTSVYNEQFFGPGTRLTVL.

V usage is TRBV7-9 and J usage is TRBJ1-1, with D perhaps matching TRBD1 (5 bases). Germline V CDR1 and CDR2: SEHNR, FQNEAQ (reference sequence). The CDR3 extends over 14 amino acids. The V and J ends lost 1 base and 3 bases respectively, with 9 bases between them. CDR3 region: CASSLGGGDTEAFF. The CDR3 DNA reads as TGTGCCAGCAGCTTAGGGGGAGGGGACACTGAAGCTTTCTTT.

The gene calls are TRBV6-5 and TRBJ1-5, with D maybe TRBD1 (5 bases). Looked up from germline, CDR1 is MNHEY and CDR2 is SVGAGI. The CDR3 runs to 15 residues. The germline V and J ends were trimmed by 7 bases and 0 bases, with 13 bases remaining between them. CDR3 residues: CASMPTDLSNQPQHF. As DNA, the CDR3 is TGTGCCAGCATGCCGACAGACCTTAGCAATCAGCCCCAGCATTTT.

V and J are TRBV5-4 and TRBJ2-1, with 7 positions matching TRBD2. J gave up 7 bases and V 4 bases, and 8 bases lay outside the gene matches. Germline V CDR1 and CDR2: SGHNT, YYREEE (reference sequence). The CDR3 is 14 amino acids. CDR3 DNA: TGTGCCAGCAGCGAACCGGGACTACTGAATGAGCAGTTCTTC. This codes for CASSEPGLLNEQFF. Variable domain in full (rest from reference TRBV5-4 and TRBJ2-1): ETGVTQSPTHLIKTRGQQVTLRCSSQSGHNTVSWYQQALGQGPQFIFQYYREEENGRGNFPPRFSGLQFPNYSSELNVNALELDDSALYLCASSEPGLLNEQFFGPGTRLTVL.

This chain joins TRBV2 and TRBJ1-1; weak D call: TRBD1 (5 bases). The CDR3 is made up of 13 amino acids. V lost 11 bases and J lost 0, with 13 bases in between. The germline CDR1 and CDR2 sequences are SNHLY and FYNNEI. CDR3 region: CARRGAMNTEAFF. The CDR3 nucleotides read TGTGCCCGTCGAGGGGCCATGAACACTGAAGCTTTCTTT.

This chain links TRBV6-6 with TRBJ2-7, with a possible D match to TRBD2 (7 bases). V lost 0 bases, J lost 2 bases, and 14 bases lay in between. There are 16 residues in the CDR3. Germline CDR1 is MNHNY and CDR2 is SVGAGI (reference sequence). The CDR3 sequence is CASSYSVAGDTYEQYF. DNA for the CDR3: TGTGCCAGCAGTTACTCGGTGGCGGGGGACACCTACGAGCAGTACTTC.

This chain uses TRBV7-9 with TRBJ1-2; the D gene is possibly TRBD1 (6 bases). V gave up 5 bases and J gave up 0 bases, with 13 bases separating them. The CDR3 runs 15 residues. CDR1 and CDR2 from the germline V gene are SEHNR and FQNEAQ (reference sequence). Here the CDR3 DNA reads TGTGCCAGCAGCCCCGGGGGCGAACCTAACTATGGCTACACCTTC. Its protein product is CASSPGGEPNYGYTF. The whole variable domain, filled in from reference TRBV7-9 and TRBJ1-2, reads DTGVSQNPRHKITKRGQNVTFRCDPISEHNRLYWYRQTLGQGPEFLTYFQNEAQLEKSRLLSDRFSAERPKGSFSTLEIQRTEQGDSAMYLCASSPGGEPNYGYTFGSGTRLTVV.

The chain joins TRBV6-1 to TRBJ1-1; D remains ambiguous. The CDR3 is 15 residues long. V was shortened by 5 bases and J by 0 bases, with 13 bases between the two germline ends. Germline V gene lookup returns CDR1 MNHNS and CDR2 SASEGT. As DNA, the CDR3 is TGTGCCAGCAGTCCACAAACCCTCATGAACACTGAAGCTTTCTTT. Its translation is CASSPQTLMNTEAFF.